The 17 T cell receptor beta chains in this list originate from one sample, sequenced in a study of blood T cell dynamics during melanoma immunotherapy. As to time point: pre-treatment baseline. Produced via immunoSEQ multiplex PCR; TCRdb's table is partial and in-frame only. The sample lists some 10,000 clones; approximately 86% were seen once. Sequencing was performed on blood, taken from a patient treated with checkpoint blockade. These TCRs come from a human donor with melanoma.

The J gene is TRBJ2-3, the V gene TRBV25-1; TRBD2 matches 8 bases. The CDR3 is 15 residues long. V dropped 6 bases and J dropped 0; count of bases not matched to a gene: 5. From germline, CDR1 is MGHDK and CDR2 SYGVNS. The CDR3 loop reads CASRTGTRSTDTQYF. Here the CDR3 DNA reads TGTGCCAGCAGGACGGGGACTAGGAGCACAGATACGCAGTATTTT.

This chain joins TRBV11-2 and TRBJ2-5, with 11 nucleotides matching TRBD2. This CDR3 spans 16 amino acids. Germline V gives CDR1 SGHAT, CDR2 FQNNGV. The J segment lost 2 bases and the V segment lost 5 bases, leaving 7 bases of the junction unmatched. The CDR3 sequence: CASSLSGLAVQETQYF. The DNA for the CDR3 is TGTGCCAGCAGCCTGTCGGGACTAGCGGTACAAGAGACCCAGTACTTC.

The CDR3: CASSQDTGGSSYEQYF. Written as DNA, the CDR3 is TGTGCCAGCAGCCAAGATACAGGGGGTAGCTCCTACGAGCAGTACTTC. The chain couples TRBV4-2 to TRBJ2-7; TRBD1 agrees at 8 bases. The CDR3 spans 16 residues. Looked up from germline, CDR1 is LGHNA and CDR2 is YNFKEQ. Trimming cost V 0 bases and J 0 bases; bases outside gene matches: 4.

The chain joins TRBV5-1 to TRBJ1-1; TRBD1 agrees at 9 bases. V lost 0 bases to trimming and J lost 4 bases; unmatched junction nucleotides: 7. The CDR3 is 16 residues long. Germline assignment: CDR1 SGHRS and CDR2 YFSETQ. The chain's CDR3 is CASSLALGQGPTEAFF. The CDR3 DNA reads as TGCGCCAGCAGCTTGGCTCTGGGACAGGGTCCCACTGAAGCTTTCTTT.

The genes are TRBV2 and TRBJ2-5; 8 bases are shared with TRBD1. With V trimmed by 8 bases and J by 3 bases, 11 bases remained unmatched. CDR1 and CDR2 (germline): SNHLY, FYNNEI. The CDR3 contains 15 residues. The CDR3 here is CASARAGGGEETQYF. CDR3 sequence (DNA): TGTGCCAGCGCTAGGGCAGGGGGCGGGGAAGAGACCCAGTACTTC.

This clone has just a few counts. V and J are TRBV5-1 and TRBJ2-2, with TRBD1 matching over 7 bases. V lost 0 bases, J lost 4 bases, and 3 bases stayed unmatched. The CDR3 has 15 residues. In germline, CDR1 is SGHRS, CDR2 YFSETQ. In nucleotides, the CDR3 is TGCGCCAGCAGCTTGGTCGCAGGGGGCACCGGGGAGCTGTTTTTT. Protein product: CASSLVAGGTGELFF.

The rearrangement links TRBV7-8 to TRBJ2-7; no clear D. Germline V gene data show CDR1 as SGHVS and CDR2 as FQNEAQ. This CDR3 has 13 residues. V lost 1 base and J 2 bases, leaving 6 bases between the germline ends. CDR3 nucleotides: TGTGCCAGCAGCTTAGGGCATACCTACGAGCAGTACTTC. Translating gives CASSLGHTYEQYF.

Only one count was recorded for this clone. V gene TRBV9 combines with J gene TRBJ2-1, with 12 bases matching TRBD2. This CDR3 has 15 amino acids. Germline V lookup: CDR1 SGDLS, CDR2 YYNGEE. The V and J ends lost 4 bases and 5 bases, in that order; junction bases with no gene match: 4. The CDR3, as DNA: TGTGCCAGCAGCCCCCGGACTAGCGGGAACAATGAGCAGTTCTTC. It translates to CASSPRTSGNNEQFF. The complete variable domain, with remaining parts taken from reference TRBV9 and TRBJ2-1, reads DSGVTQTPKHLITATGQRVTLRCSPRSGDLSVYWYQQSLDQGLQFLIQYYNGEERAKGNILERFSAQQFPDLHSELNLSSLELGDSALYFCASSPRTSGNNEQFFGPGTRLTVL.

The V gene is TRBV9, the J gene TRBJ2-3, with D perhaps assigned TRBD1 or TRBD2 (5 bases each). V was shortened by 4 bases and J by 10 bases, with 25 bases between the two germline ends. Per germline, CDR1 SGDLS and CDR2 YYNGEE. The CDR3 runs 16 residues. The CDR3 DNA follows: TGTGCCAGCAGCCCCCCGTCTGTCGGTCTGGGGCGGGCGCAGTATTTT. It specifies CASSPPSVGLGRAQYF.

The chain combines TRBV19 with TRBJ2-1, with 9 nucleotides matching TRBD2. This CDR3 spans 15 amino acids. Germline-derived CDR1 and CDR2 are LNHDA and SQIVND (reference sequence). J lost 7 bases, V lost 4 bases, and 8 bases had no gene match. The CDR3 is CASSKGAGGINEQFF. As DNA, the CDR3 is TGTGCCAGTAGTAAAGGGGCGGGAGGGATAAATGAGCAGTTCTTC.

The DNA of the CDR3 is TGTGCCAGCAGTTCGAGTCAGGGACACTACGAGCAGTACTTC. Translating it yields CASSSSQGHYEQYF. The V call is TRBV6-6, the J call TRBJ2-7; D is perhaps TRBD1 (6 bases). The CDR3 is made up of 14 amino acids. Trimming shortened V by 4 bases and J by 3 bases, and 13 bases separated the two germline ends. Germline CDR1 is MNHNY and CDR2 is SVGAGI (reference sequence).

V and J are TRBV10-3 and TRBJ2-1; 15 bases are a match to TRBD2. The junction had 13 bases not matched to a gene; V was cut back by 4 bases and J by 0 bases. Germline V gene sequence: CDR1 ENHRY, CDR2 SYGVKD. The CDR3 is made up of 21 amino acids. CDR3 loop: CAISAGGLAGGARSSYNEQFF. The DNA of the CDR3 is TGTGCCATCAGTGCAGGGGGACTAGCGGGAGGCGCCAGGAGCTCCTACAATGAGCAGTTCTTC.

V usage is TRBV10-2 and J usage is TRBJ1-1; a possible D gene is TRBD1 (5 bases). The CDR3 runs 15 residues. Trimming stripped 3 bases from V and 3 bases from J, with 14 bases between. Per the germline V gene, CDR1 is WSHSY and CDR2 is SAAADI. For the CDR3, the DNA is TGCGCCAGCAGTGAAACAGGATATTCCGACACTGAAGCTTTCTTT. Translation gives CASSETGYSDTEAFF.

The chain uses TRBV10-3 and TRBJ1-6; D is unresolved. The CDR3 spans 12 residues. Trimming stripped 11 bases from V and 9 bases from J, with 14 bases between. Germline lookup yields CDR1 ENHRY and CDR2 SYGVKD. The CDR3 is CAAGLASSPLHF. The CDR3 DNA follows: TGTGCCGCCGGATTAGCAAGTTCACCCCTCCACTTT.

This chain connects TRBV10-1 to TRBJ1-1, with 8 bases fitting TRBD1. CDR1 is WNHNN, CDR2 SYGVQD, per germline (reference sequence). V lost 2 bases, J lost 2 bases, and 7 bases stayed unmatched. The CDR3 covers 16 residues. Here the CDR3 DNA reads TGCGCCAGCAGTGAGATCCAGGGACAGGCAAACACTGAAGCTTTCTTT. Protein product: CASSEIQGQANTEAFF.

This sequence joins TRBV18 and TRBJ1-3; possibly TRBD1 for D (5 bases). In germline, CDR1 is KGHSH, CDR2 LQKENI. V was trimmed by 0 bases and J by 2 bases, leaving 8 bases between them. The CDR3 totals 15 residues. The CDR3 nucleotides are TGTGCCAGCTCACCACCAGGGGTTGCTGGAAACACCATATATTTT. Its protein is CASSPPGVAGNTIYF.

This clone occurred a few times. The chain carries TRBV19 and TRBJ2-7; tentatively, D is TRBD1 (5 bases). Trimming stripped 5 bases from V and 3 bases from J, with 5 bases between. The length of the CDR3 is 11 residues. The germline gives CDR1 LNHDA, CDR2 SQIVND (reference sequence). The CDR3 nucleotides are TGTGCCAGTAGTCAGGGCTACGAGCAGTACTTC. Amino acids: CASSQGYEQYF.